The clone carrying this T cell receptor beta chain was detected only once. The sample originates from a study of control samples from healthy donors and cancer patients. TCRdb's table, derived via immunoSEQ multiplex PCR, lists solely in-frame clones and lacks some. The table shows 93,000 or so clones, with roughly 89% occurring only once. The germline V gene has CDR1 SGHVS and CDR2 FQNEAQ. Trimming pared 5 bases from V and 9 bases from J, leaving 20 bases between. There are 14 residues in the CDR3. Input material: PBMCs. The V gene is TRBV7-8, the J gene TRBJ2-7; weak D call: TRBD2 (5 bases). The sequence was obtained from a man aged 60-69 years with lung cancer. The CDR3 coding sequence is TGTGCCAGCAGCGTTTCGGGGAATCTTTTGGGGCAGTACTTC. Translating gives CASSVSGNLLGQYF.